One and the same sample provided the 5 T cell receptor beta chains below, sequenced in a study of blood T cell repertoires in COVID-19. Profiling relied on immunoSEQ multiplex PCR, and the TCRdb table lists in-frame clones only, not all of them. Of over 350,000 clones in the sample, approximately 90% were seen once. The sequencing input was PBMCs or T cells enriched from blood (not recorded which). Receptors originate from a woman aged 18-35 years who had recovered from COVID-19.

This clone was found a few times. The CDR3 protein is CASSIADTQYF. CDR3 bases: TGTGCCAGTAGTATAGCTGATACGCAGTATTTT. The chain employs TRBV19 and TRBJ2-3; D is unresolved. V dropped 1 base and J dropped 6 bases, with 2 bases sitting between them. From germline, CDR1 is LNHDA and CDR2 SQIVND (reference sequence). This CDR3 contains 11 residues.

The chain has TRBV2 and TRBJ1-4; 7 positions agree with TRBD1. V trimming: 4 bases; J trimming: 4 bases; junction bases outside the gene matches: 9. Germline CDR1 is SNHLY and CDR2 is FYNNEI. CDR3 length: 16 amino acids. Written as DNA, the CDR3 is TGTGCCAGCAGTGTATCCCGGACAGGCCGTAATGAAAAACTGTTTTTT. It translates to CASSVSRTGRNEKLFF.

The CDR3 is CASSAGTNYGYTF. The CDR3 region has the DNA TGTGCCAGCAGCGCGGGGACTAACTATGGCTACACCTTC. The rearrangement joins TRBV3-1 (or the pseudogene TRBV3-2) to TRBJ1-2; D is undetermined. CDR3 size: 13 residues. The germline gives CDR1 LGHDT, CDR2 YNNKEL (reference sequence). Trimming pared 5 bases from V and 0 bases from J, leaving 7 bases between.

This chain joins TRBV27 and TRBJ2-1, with 7 bases matching TRBD2. This CDR3 region has 14 residues. The germline V gene encodes CDR1 MNHEY and CDR2 SMNVEV (reference sequence). The trim removed 2 bases at V and 3 bases at J, leaving 1 base unmatched. In DNA, the CDR3 is TGTGCCAGCAGTTTACGGGGGGTCTACAATGAGCAGTTCTTC. Translation gives CASSLRGVYNEQFF.

This clone appeared once. The J gene is TRBJ2-3, the V gene TRBV5-6; TRBD2 matches 10 bases. The germline CDR1 and CDR2 sequences are SGHDT and YYEEEE. The trim removed 4 bases at V and 6 bases at J, leaving 5 bases unmatched. This CDR3 has 14 residues. The CDR3 DNA is TGTGCCAGCAGCCAGCGGGGGGGCCCCGATACGCAGTATTTT. Translating it yields CASSQRGGPDTQYF.